Listed here are 31 T cell receptor beta chains from one sample, sequenced in a study of regulatory T cells in long-lasting Graves disease. Indicated time point: newly diagnosed GD, antithyroid drugs for less than 3 months. The TCR library was made from RNA extracted from PBMCs. Researchers made TCR beta libraries by using iRepertoire HTBI primers and running Arm-PCR on CDR3 regions. TCRdb processed the multiplex PCR reads anew with MiXCR; each CDR3 protein has one entry. This sample has a few hundred thousand distinct CDR3 sequences, with about 19% found just once. Specimen: peripheral blood mononuclear cells (PBMCs), collected at new diagnosis, from a patient treated with antithyroid drugs. Receptor source: a female donor with Graves disease.

Many counts were recorded for this clonotype. This chain uses TRBV5-5 with TRBJ2-3; perhaps TRBD2 as D (7 bases). V was clipped by 3 bases and J by 0 bases, with 14 bases between them. The germline CDR1 and CDR2 sequences are SGHKS and YYEKEE (reference sequence). The length of the CDR3 is 16 residues. The CDR3 loop is CASSSGGGQSTDTQYF. In DNA, the CDR3 is TGTGCCAGCAGCTCTGGGGGGGGGCAAAGCACAGATACGCAGTATTTT.

This chain uses TRBV19 with TRBJ2-4, with a weak D call TRBD1 (7 bases). Germline V lookup: CDR1 LNHDA, CDR2 SQIVND (reference sequence). Trimming took off 3 bases at V and 0 bases at J, with 12 bases between the two ends. The CDR3 has 16 amino acids. CDR3 loop: CASSIAGQLAKNIQYF. In nucleotides, the CDR3 is TGTGCCAGTAGTATCGCGGGACAGCTAGCCAAAAACATTCAGTACTTC.

This clonotype was seen repeatedly, ten times or more. The chain combines TRBV12-5 with TRBJ2-3; no clear D gene. This CDR3 region has 15 residues. Germline assignment: CDR1 LGHNT and CDR2 FRNRAP. Trimming stripped 9 bases from V and 2 bases from J, with 18 bases between. DNA of the CDR3: TGTGCTAGCCTAGATGGAGTGGCATACACAGATACGCAGTATTTT. Translated: CASLDGVAYTDTQYF.

The sample holds many counts of this clonotype. The junction differs from germline at one of its ends, possibly a read error. The rearrangement joins TRBV2 to TRBJ2-3; 8 positions agree with TRBD1. This CDR3 has 15 residues. Germline CDR1 reads SNHLY; CDR2 reads FYNNEI. The CDR3 DNA reads TGTGCCAGCAGTGAACAGGGGGCTCTCACAGGTACGCAGTATTTT. Translated: CASSEQGALTGTQYF.

Many counts were recorded for this clonotype. V usage is TRBV7-9 and J usage is TRBJ2-1; 10 bases match TRBD2. This CDR3 has 15 residues. Germline loops: CDR1 SEHNR, CDR2 FQNEAQ (reference sequence). V was clipped by 3 bases and J by 2 bases; unmatched bases: 1. CDR3 region: CASSFGLAAYNEQFF. The CDR3 DNA follows: TGTGCCAGCAGCTTTGGACTAGCGGCCTACAATGAGCAGTTCTTC.

The chain has TRBV15 and TRBJ2-5, with D maybe TRBD1 (6 bases). Trimming removed 2 bases from V and 5 bases from J, with 12 bases in between. The germline gives CDR1 LNHNV, CDR2 YYDKDF (reference sequence). The CDR3 spans 14 residues. For the CDR3, the DNA is TGTGCCACCAGCAGAAACAGGGTCCGGGAGACCCAGTACTTC. As protein: CATSRNRVRETQYF.

The gene calls are TRBV19 and TRBJ2-3; 10 nucleotides align to TRBD1. Matching the DNA end better, TRBJ2-5 makes the J call doubtful. CDR1 is LNHDA and CDR2 is SQIVND in the germline V gene (reference sequence). The CDR3 runs 13 residues. DNA for the CDR3: TGTGCCAGTAAGCAGGGACAGGGGGAGACCCAGTACTTC. Its protein product is CASKQGQGETQYF.

This clonotype was observed at least ten times. The gene calls are TRBV6-1 and TRBJ1-6; 12 bases line up with TRBD1. The CDR3 covers 17 residues. V lost 5 bases to trimming and J lost 7 bases; unmatched junction nucleotides: 9. Germline loops: CDR1 MNHNS, CDR2 SASEGT. The CDR3 coding sequence is TGTGCCAGCAGTACGAAGAGCGGGACAGGGGGCAATTCACCCCTCCACTTT. Amino acid sequence: CASSTKSGTGGNSPLHF.

This clonotype came up many times. The V gene is TRBV10-3, the J gene TRBJ1-1; tentative D call: TRBD1 (5 bases). The CDR3 has 14 amino acids. V dropped 2 bases and J dropped 5 bases, with 12 bases sitting between them. Germline CDR1 is ENHRY and CDR2 is SYGVKD. The CDR3 nucleotides read TGTGCCATCAGTGAGCAGAGGGGATCAACTGAAGCTTTCTTT. Protein product: CAISEQRGSTEAFF.

This clonotype was seen repeatedly, ten times or more. The chain joins TRBV20-1 to TRBJ1-3; D is unresolved. The V end was cut by 5 bases, the J end by 0 bases, with 11 bases between. Germline V gives CDR1 DFQATT, CDR2 SNEGSKA (reference sequence). This CDR3 contains 14 residues. This CDR3 reads CSAPPRSSGNTIYF. The DNA of the CDR3 is TGCAGTGCTCCGCCTCGGAGCTCTGGAAACACCATATATTTT.

A remark on this clonotype: This could be a read error, since a much larger clone is one nucleotide away. The chain is built from TRBV29-1 and TRBJ2-7, with a weak D call TRBD1 (6 bases). Germline CDR1 SQVTM, CDR2 ANQGSEA. V was shortened by 7 bases and J by 2 bases, with 12 bases between the two germline ends. The length of the CDR3 is 12 residues. The CDR3 reads CSARQEPYEQYF. The CDR3 nucleotides read TGCAGCGCAAGACAGGAACCCTACGAGCAGTACTTC.

The table lists this clonotype with many counts. This rearrangement joins TRBV7-9 to TRBJ2-7; TRBD2 is a possible D gene (5 bases). The CDR3 sequence is 13 residues long. V was trimmed by 1 base and J by 6 bases, leaving 10 bases between them. CDR1 and CDR2 from the germline V gene are SEHNR and FQNEAQ (reference sequence). The CDR3: CASSLEAAGEQYF. The CDR3 nucleotides are TGTGCCAGCAGCTTAGAGGCGGCGGGCGAGCAGTACTTC.

In its sample, this clonotype was seen many times. The chain carries TRBV7-2 and TRBJ2-3, with 8 nucleotides matching TRBD2. Germline trimming cut 8 bases from V and 1 base from J; bases unmatched to any gene: 5. Germline-derived CDR1 and CDR2 are SGHTA and FQGNSA. The CDR3 is 14 amino acids. The CDR3 sequence: CASAWRGGTDTQYF. CDR3 DNA: TGTGCCAGCGCGTGGCGGGGGGGCACAGATACGCAGTATTTT.

The chain combines TRBV6-5 with TRBJ1-6, with TRBD1 identical over 7 bases. Germline V gene data show CDR1 as MNHEY and CDR2 as SVGAGI. This CDR3 spans 17 amino acids. Unmatched junction bases numbered 13, after V lost 3 bases and J lost 8 bases. The CDR3 region is CASSYRRYDRDDSPLHF. The CDR3 DNA reads as TGTGCCAGCAGTTATCGACGCTATGACAGGGATGATTCACCCCTCCACTTT.

This clonotype was found many times. CDR3 nucleotides: TGCAGTGCTAGGGGTTCTGGGGCCAACGTCCTGACTTTC. This encodes CSARGSGANVLTF. The gene calls are TRBV20-1 and TRBJ2-6; D gene ambiguous. This CDR3 contains 13 residues. Between the trimmed V and J ends, which lost 3 bases and 1 base, there was a span of 4 bases. The V gene's germline CDR1 is DFQATT and CDR2 SNEGSKA (reference sequence).

The chain recombines TRBV12-3 or TRBV12-4 with TRBJ1-2, with 10 bases lining up with TRBD1. V lost 6 bases to trimming and J lost 8 bases; unmatched junction nucleotides: 9. This CDR3 is 14 amino acids long. CDR3 in DNA: TGTGCCAGCAGCCACGCAGGGACAGGGGTCGGCTACACCTTC. This sequence encodes CASSHAGTGVGYTF.

About this clonotype itself: One base away lies a much larger clone, so this may be a sequencing read error. The V gene is TRBV6-2 or TRBV6-3, the J gene TRBJ2-3; 7 bases match TRBD1. CDR3 size: 15 residues. The junction had 7 bases not matched to a gene; V was cut back by 5 bases and J by 2 bases. Per germline, CDR1 MNHEY and CDR2 SVGEGT. The DNA of the CDR3 is TGTGCCAGCAGTAGACAGGGTCGGGACACAGATACGCAGTATTTT. This codes for CASSRQGRDTDTQYF.

This clonotype was counted between two and nine times. This chain links TRBV5-1 with TRBJ1-2; D gene uncertain. Germline lookup yields CDR1 SGHRS and CDR2 YFSETQ. This CDR3 is built from 12 residues. V was cut by 4 bases and J by 8 bases, with 12 bases left in between. The CDR3 nucleotides read TGCGCCAGCAGCCTAAAATCAGACGGCTACACCTTC. Amino acid sequence: CASSLKSDGYTF.

Notes on this clonotype: Sequence at one end of the junction differs from germline and may be a read error. The chain joins TRBV5-1 to TRBJ2-2; 11 bases are a match to TRBD1. This CDR3 is built from 16 residues. CDR1 and CDR2 (germline): SGHRS, YFSETQ. This chain's CDR3 is CASSSRDRGSGGELFF. The CDR3 DNA follows: TGTGCCAGCAGCTCCCGGGACAGGGGGTCAGGCGGGGAGCTGTTTTTT.

A remark on this clonotype: This sequence may be a read error, since a much larger clone differs from it by one base. The chain has TRBV7-2 and TRBJ2-4; 7 bases line up with TRBD2. The DNA end lines up better with TRBJ2-5; the J call may be wrong. In germline, CDR1 is SGHTA, CDR2 FQGNSA. This CDR3 has 14 residues. The CDR3 sequence is CASSLSQGGATQYF. In DNA form, the CDR3 reads TGTGCCAGCAGCTTAAGCCAGGGAGGGGCGACCCAGTACTTC.

The chain combines TRBV20-1 with TRBJ2-4; no definite D call. Per germline, CDR1 DFQATT and CDR2 SNEGSKA (reference sequence). The CDR3 loop spans 11 amino acids. V lost 3 bases and J lost 6, with 6 bases in between. The CDR3 region is CSASPRNIQYF. DNA of the CDR3: TGCAGTGCTAGCCCCAGAAACATTCAGTACTTC.

This clonotype was observed many times. The rearrangement links TRBV7-9 to TRBJ2-3, with D hard to call. Germline assignment: CDR1 SEHNR and CDR2 FQNEAQ (reference sequence). Trimming took 5 bases from V and 3 from J, leaving 9 bases between them. There are 13 residues in the CDR3. Here the CDR3 reads CASSPQLTDTQYF. In DNA, the CDR3 is TGTGCCAGCAGCCCCCAACTTACAGATACGCAGTATTTT.

This clonotype came up many times. The chain has TRBV12-3 or TRBV12-4 and TRBJ2-5, with TRBD1 as a possible D gene (6 bases). This CDR3 region has 14 residues. The V end lost 6 bases, the J end lost 5 bases, and 16 bases lay between the germline ends. The CDR3 sequence: CASRLYRDGETQYF. In nucleotides, the CDR3 is TGTGCCAGCAGGCTATACAGGGATGGGGAGACCCAGTACTTC.

In its sample, this clonotype was seen many times. V and J are TRBV7-9 and TRBJ2-7; D is unclear. The V gene's germline CDR1 is SEHNR and CDR2 FQNEAQ (reference sequence). This CDR3 region has 13 residues. With 6 bases removed from V and 3 bases from J, the gap between germline ends came to 12 bases. This CDR3 is CASSLTPDYEQYF. The CDR3 bases are TGTGCCAGCAGTCTGACACCCGACTACGAGCAGTACTTC.

To note about this clonotype: This may stem from a read error, because a much larger clone lies one nucleotide away. The chain couples TRBV24-1 to TRBJ2-5; D may correspond to TRBD1 or TRBD2 (6 bases each). V was shortened by 2 bases and J by 2 bases, with 11 bases between the two germline ends. The CDR3 runs 15 residues. Per the germline V gene, CDR1 is KGHDR and CDR2 is SFDVKD. The CDR3 DNA reads TGTGCCACCAGTGATTGGGGGGCAGGGCAAGAGACCCAGTACTTC. Translating it yields CATSDWGAGQETQYF.

This clonotype was counted only a few times. This chain connects TRBV10-3 to TRBJ2-1; D is tentatively TRBD1 or TRBD2 (5 bases each). This CDR3 has 12 residues. Germline V lookup: CDR1 ENHRY, CDR2 SYGVKD. Trimming took 10 bases from V and 5 from J, leaving 12 bases between them. CDR3 sequence: CATRGTNNEQFF. In DNA, the CDR3 is TGTGCCACCAGAGGGACGAACAATGAGCAGTTCTTC.

The table lists this clonotype with many counts. The genes are TRBV27 and TRBJ2-5; D is undetermined. This CDR3 spans 15 amino acids. Per germline, CDR1 MNHEY and CDR2 SMNVEV (reference sequence). Trimming took 3 bases from V and 2 from J, leaving 13 bases between them. The CDR3 loop is CASSFLGADQETQYF. Written as DNA, the CDR3 is TGTGCCAGCAGTTTCCTTGGAGCAGATCAAGAGACCCAGTACTTC.

The chain links TRBV7-9 to TRBJ1-1; 9 positions agree with TRBD1. Germline values: CDR1 SEHNR, CDR2 FQNEAQ (reference sequence). CDR3 size: 14 residues. V was clipped by 3 bases and J by 7 bases; unmatched bases: 6. The CDR3 DNA follows: TGTGCCAGCAGCTTCGCCGGGACAGGGCATGAAGCTTTCTTT. Translated, it gives CASSFAGTGHEAFF. The full variable domain, its missing parts supplied by reference TRBV7-9 and TRBJ1-1, is DTGVSQNPRHKITKRGQNVTFRCDPISEHNRLYWYRQTLGQGPEFLTYFQNEAQLEKSRLLSDRFSAERPKGSFSTLEIQRTEQGDSAMYLCASSFAGTGHEAFFGQGTRLTVV.

This clonotype was observed many times. The rearrangement joins TRBV5-6 to TRBJ2-1; maybe TRBD1 (6 bases). The CDR3 has 14 residues. Looked up from germline, CDR1 is SGHDT and CDR2 is YYEEEE. The ends were cut back, 0 bases at V and 10 bases at J, with 14 bases in the middle. In DNA form, the CDR3 reads TGTGCCAGCAGCTTGGCCGGCAGGGGTTACGAGCAGTTCTTC. It codes for CASSLAGRGYEQFF.

The sample holds a few counts of this clonotype. The chain couples TRBV4-3 to TRBJ2-7, with D uncertain. The CDR3 covers 13 residues. Trimming removed 5 bases from V and 3 bases from J, with 11 bases in between. Germline CDR1 is LGHNA and CDR2 is YSLEER. CDR3: CASSEDGDYEQYF. The DNA for the CDR3 is TGCGCCAGCAGCGAGGACGGTGACTACGAGCAGTACTTC.

This clonotype was recorded many times. This rearrangement joins TRBV20-1 to TRBJ1-3, with D tentatively TRBD1 (5 bases). Germline V gene sequence: CDR1 DFQATT, CDR2 SNEGSKA (reference sequence). This CDR3 is 13 amino acids long. Deletions cut 3 bases from V and 9 bases from J, with 15 bases between. CDR3 bases: TGCAGTGCTAGCGGGGCCCCTGGGGGCACCATATATTTT. Translating gives CSASGAPGGTIYF.